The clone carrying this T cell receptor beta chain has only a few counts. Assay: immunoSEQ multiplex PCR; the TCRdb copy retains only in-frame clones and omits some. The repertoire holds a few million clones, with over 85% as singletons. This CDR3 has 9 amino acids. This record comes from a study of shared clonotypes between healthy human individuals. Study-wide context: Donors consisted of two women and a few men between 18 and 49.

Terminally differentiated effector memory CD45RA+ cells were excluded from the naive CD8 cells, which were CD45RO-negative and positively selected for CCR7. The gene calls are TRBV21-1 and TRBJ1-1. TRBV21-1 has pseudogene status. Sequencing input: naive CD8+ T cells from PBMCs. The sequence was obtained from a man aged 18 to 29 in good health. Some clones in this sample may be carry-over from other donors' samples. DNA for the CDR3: TGTGCCATGAATGACCAGGCTTTCTTT. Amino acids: CAMNDQAFF.